A selection of T cell receptor beta chains follows, all from one sample in a study of circulating and synovial CD4+ cells in juvenile arthritis. The repertoire was sequenced with immunoSEQ multiplex PCR; TCRdb's copy has only in-frame clones and lacks some. Counted here are under 35,000 clones, around 95% occurring once; the ten biggest clones make up about 0.19%. The sample consisted of CD4+ T cells from blood. The source of these receptors is a human donor with juvenile idiopathic arthritis. Both conserved end residues are part of each CDR3. D genes are given only for firm matches. Where a row states a size, it is once, few, many or the class of an expanded clone; other rows omit it.

CDR3aa: CASSYLAGTDTQYF; CDR3nt: TGTGCCAGCAGCTACCTAGCGGGGACAGATACGCAGTATTTT; j_gene: TRBJ2-3; abundance: NA; d_gene: TRBD2; v_gene: TRBV11-2
CDR3aa: CASSLRATSAYEQYF; CDR3nt: TGTGCCAGCAGCCTTAGGGCGACTAGCGCCTACGAGCAGTACTTC; j_gene: TRBJ2-7; abundance: NA; d_gene: TRBD2; v_gene: TRBV6-6
CDR3aa: CASSLGALGRGANVLTF; CDR3nt: TGTGCCAGCAGCTTAGGGGCCCTTGGTAGGGGGGCCAACGTCCTGACTTTC; j_gene: TRBJ2-6; abundance: NA; d_gene: NA; v_gene: TRBV7-2
CDR3aa: CASSLAEDTEAFF; CDR3nt: TGTGCCAGCAGCTTAGCCGAGGACACTGAAGCTTTCTTT; j_gene: TRBJ1-1; abundance: NA; d_gene: NA; v_gene: TRBV11-2
CDR3aa: CASSDTGPRQPQHF; CDR3nt: TGTGCCAGCAGTGACACCGGTCCTCGGCAGCCCCAGCATTTT; j_gene: TRBJ1-5; abundance: NA; d_gene: NA; v_gene: TRBV2
CDR3aa: CASSLGRLNTEAFF; CDR3nt: TGTGCCAGCAGCTTAGGCAGGTTGAACACTGAAGCTTTCTTT; j_gene: TRBJ1-1; abundance: NA; d_gene: NA; v_gene: TRBV7-9
CDR3aa: CASSAQRDQPQHF; CDR3nt: TGTGCCAGCAGTGCCCAGCGGGATCAGCCCCAGCATTTT; j_gene: TRBJ1-5; abundance: NA; d_gene: NA; v_gene: TRBV6-4
CDR3aa: CASSAGQGGYGYTF; CDR3nt: TGTGCCAGCAGTGCCGGACAGGGCGGGTATGGCTACACCTTC; j_gene: TRBJ1-2; abundance: NA; d_gene: TRBD1; v_gene: TRBV6-1
CDR3aa: CASSVYSGGAPSHNEQFF; CDR3nt: TGTGCCAGCAGCGTATATTCGGGGGGGGCCCCCTCGCACAATGAGCAGTTCTTC; j_gene: TRBJ2-1; abundance: NA; d_gene: TRBD2; v_gene: TRBV9
CDR3aa: CASGTFSGGAGETQYF; CDR3nt: TGTGCCAGCGGCACCTTTAGCGGGGGGGCCGGAGAGACCCAGTACTTC; j_gene: TRBJ2-5; abundance: NA; d_gene: TRBD2; v_gene: TRBV9
CDR3aa: CASSRPGQPQHF; CDR3nt: TGTGCCAGCAGTCGCCCGGGTCAGCCCCAGCATTTT; j_gene: TRBJ1-5; abundance: NA; d_gene: NA; v_gene: TRBV6-6
CDR3aa: CASSYQLAGGAYEQYF; CDR3nt: TGTGCCAGCAGTTACCAACTAGCGGGAGGAGCCTACGAGCAGTACTTC; j_gene: TRBJ2-7; abundance: NA; d_gene: TRBD2; v_gene: TRBV6-5
CDR3aa: CASGAGTSGVEQFF; CDR3nt: TGCGCCAGCGGGGCCGGGACTAGTGGCGTTGAGCAGTTCTTC; j_gene: TRBJ2-1; abundance: NA; d_gene: TRBD2; v_gene: TRBV5-1
CDR3aa: CASSPSAGSYEQYF; CDR3nt: TGTGCCAGCTCACCATCGGCGGGCTCCTACGAGCAGTACTTC; j_gene: TRBJ2-7; abundance: NA; d_gene: NA; v_gene: TRBV18
CDR3aa: CASSPRQGYGYTF; CDR3nt: TGTGCCAGCAGCCCTCGACAGGGGTATGGCTACACCTTC; j_gene: TRBJ1-2; abundance: NA; d_gene: TRBD1; v_gene: TRBV7-3
CDR3aa: CASSAGTGGYTF; CDR3nt: TGTGCCAGCAGTGCCGGGACAGGTGGCTACACCTTC; j_gene: TRBJ1-2; abundance: NA; d_gene: TRBD1; v_gene: TRBV28
CDR3aa: CASSDSGGDTQYF; CDR3nt: TGTGCCAGCAGTGACAGCGGGGGAGATACGCAGTATTTT; j_gene: TRBJ2-3; abundance: NA; d_gene: TRBD2; v_gene: TRBV6-1
CDR3aa: CASTLGQAPYEQYF; CDR3nt: TGTGCCAGCACCCTAGGACAGGCCCCCTACGAGCAGTACTTC; j_gene: TRBJ2-7; abundance: NA; d_gene: NA; v_gene: TRBV21-1
CDR3aa: CAISESVSQPQHF; CDR3nt: TGTGCCATCAGTGAGTCGGTCAGTCAGCCCCAGCATTTT; j_gene: TRBJ1-5; abundance: NA; d_gene: NA; v_gene: TRBV10-3
CDR3aa: CATSAIGGTEAFF; CDR3nt: TGTGCCACCTCGGCCATAGGCGGCACTGAAGCTTTCTTT; j_gene: TRBJ1-1; abundance: NA; d_gene: NA; v_gene: TRBV2
CDR3aa: CASSLGRGNYGYTF; CDR3nt: TGTGCCAGCAGCTTGGGCAGGGGGAACTATGGCTACACCTTC; j_gene: TRBJ1-2; abundance: NA; d_gene: TRBD1; v_gene: TRBV5-6
CDR3aa: CASSSQGDTEAFF; CDR3nt: TGTGCCAGCAGCTCTCAGGGGGACACTGAAGCTTTCTTT; j_gene: TRBJ1-1; abundance: NA; d_gene: TRBD1; v_gene: TRBV7-3
CDR3aa: CASSEGPPEADTQYF; CDR3nt: TGTGCCAGCAGTGAAGGGCCCCCCGAGGCGGATACGCAGTATTTT; j_gene: TRBJ2-3; abundance: NA; d_gene: NA; v_gene: TRBV2
CDR3aa: CAWRGRANTEAFF; CDR3nt: TGTGCCTGGAGAGGCAGGGCGAACACTGAAGCTTTCTTT; j_gene: TRBJ1-1; abundance: NA; d_gene: NA; v_gene: TRBV30
CDR3aa: CASSQVGGSLNYGYTF; CDR3nt: TGCGCCAGCAGCCAAGTAGGGGGCTCCCTTAACTATGGCTACACCTTC; j_gene: TRBJ1-2; abundance: NA; d_gene: TRBD1; v_gene: TRBV4-3
CDR3aa: CASSLALGRATNYGYTF; CDR3nt: TGTGCCAGCAGCTTGGCCCTTGGCAGGGCAACTAACTATGGCTACACCTTC; j_gene: TRBJ1-2; abundance: NA; d_gene: NA; v_gene: TRBV5-4
CDR3aa: CATSRGNLAGDLRWQYF; CDR3nt: TGTGCCACCAGCAGAGGGAATTTGGCAGGCGACCTACGATGGCAGTACTTC; j_gene: TRBJ2-7; abundance: NA; d_gene: NA; v_gene: TRBV15
CDR3aa: CASSPGLGPPDTQYF; CDR3nt: TGTGCCAGCAGTCCGGGACTAGGGCCCCCAGATACGCAGTATTTT; j_gene: TRBJ2-3; abundance: NA; d_gene: TRBD2; v_gene: TRBV6-5
CDR3aa: CASSLIAGGGNEQFF; CDR3nt: TGTGCCAGCAGCTTAATAGCGGGGGGTGGCAATGAGCAGTTCTTC; j_gene: TRBJ2-1; abundance: NA; d_gene: TRBD2; v_gene: TRBV7-2
CDR3aa: CASSTRGNQPQHF; CDR3nt: TGTGCCAGCAGTACCAGGGGGAATCAGCCCCAGCATTTT; j_gene: TRBJ1-5; abundance: NA; d_gene: TRBD1; v_gene: TRBV28
CDR3aa: CASSQDTGGVSPLHF; CDR3nt: TGCGCCAGCAGCCAAGATACAGGGGGAGTTTCACCCCTCCACTTT; j_gene: TRBJ1-6; abundance: NA; d_gene: TRBD1; v_gene: TRBV4-3
CDR3aa: CASSTTGQKRTEAFF; CDR3nt: TGTGCCAGCAGTACAACGGGACAAAAGCGAACTGAAGCTTTCTTT; j_gene: TRBJ1-1; abundance: NA; d_gene: NA; v_gene: TRBV6-5
CDR3aa: CASSPSGDNQPQHF; CDR3nt: TGTGCCAGCTCACCATCAGGGGACAATCAGCCCCAGCATTTT; j_gene: TRBJ1-5; abundance: NA; d_gene: NA; v_gene: TRBV18
CDR3aa: CASSTFWGKAGEVTDTQYF; CDR3nt: TGTGCCAGCAGTACCTTCTGGGGTAAAGCGGGAGAAGTCACAGATACGCAGTATTTT; j_gene: TRBJ2-3; abundance: NA; d_gene: TRBD2; v_gene: TRBV28
CDR3aa: CASSLYRPQVPSDNEQFF; CDR3nt: TGCGCCAGCAGCTTGTACCGCCCACAGGTACCATCAGACAATGAGCAGTTCTTC; j_gene: TRBJ2-1; abundance: NA; d_gene: NA; v_gene: TRBV5-1
CDR3aa: CASNHHRDIEAFF; CDR3nt: TGTGCCAGCAACCATCACCGGGACATTGAAGCTTTCTTT; j_gene: TRBJ1-1; abundance: NA; d_gene: NA; v_gene: TRBV6-1
CDR3aa: CASSSSRAPFF; CDR3nt: TGTGCCAGCAGTTCCTCCCGCGCCCCGTTCTTC; j_gene: TRBJ2-1; abundance: NA; d_gene: NA; v_gene: TRBV28
CDR3aa: CASSLETSGGAVYNEQFF; CDR3nt: TGCGCCAGCAGCTTGGAGACTAGCGGGGGGGCCGTTTACAATGAGCAGTTCTTC; j_gene: TRBJ2-1; abundance: NA; d_gene: TRBD2; v_gene: TRBV5-1
CDR3aa: CASSYEGNGETQYF; CDR3nt: TGCGCCAGCAGCTATGAGGGCAATGGAGAGACCCAGTACTTC; j_gene: TRBJ2-5; abundance: NA; d_gene: NA; v_gene: TRBV5-1
CDR3aa: CSAPSRGLSGYTF; CDR3nt: TGCAGCGCCCCTTCGAGGGGGCTGAGTGGCTACACCTTC; j_gene: TRBJ1-2; abundance: NA; d_gene: TRBD1; v_gene: TRBV29-1
CDR3aa: CASSQNFGTSDREQYF; CDR3nt: TGTGCCAGCAGCCAGAATTTCGGGACTAGCGACCGCGAGCAGTACTTC; j_gene: TRBJ2-7; abundance: once; d_gene: TRBD2; v_gene: TRBV7-9
CDR3aa: CASSLQTRQETQYF; CDR3nt: TGTGCCAGCAGTTTGCAGACAAGACAAGAGACCCAGTACTTC; j_gene: TRBJ2-5; abundance: once; d_gene: NA; v_gene: TRBV28
CDR3aa: CASSPDRGKNTGELFF; CDR3nt: TGTGCCAGCAGCCCAGATAGGGGGAAAAACACCGGGGAGCTGTTTTTT; j_gene: TRBJ2-2; abundance: NA; d_gene: NA; v_gene: TRBV11-2
CDR3aa: CASSLAGSGETRETQYF; CDR3nt: TGCGCCAGCAGCTTGGCGGGGAGCGGGGAGACTCGGGAGACCCAGTACTTC; j_gene: TRBJ2-5; abundance: NA; d_gene: TRBD2; v_gene: TRBV5-1
CDR3aa: CSIETETGSEQYF; CDR3nt: TGCAGCATAGAGACGGAAACAGGGTCCGAGCAGTACTTC; j_gene: TRBJ2-7; abundance: NA; d_gene: NA; v_gene: TRBV29-1
CDR3aa: CASSYSNRVAGNTIYF; CDR3nt: TGTGCCAGCAGTTACTCGAACAGGGTAGCTGGAAACACCATATATTTT; j_gene: TRBJ1-3; abundance: NA; d_gene: NA; v_gene: TRBV6-5
CDR3aa: CSVDTGLGANVLTF; CDR3nt: TGCAGCGTTGATACAGGGTTAGGGGCCAACGTCCTGACTTTC; j_gene: TRBJ2-6; abundance: once; d_gene: NA; v_gene: TRBV29-1
CDR3aa: CASSLIPPDSTYEQYF; CDR3nt: TGTGCCAGCAGCTTAATACCCCCGGACAGCACCTACGAGCAGTACTTC; j_gene: TRBJ2-7; abundance: NA; d_gene: NA; v_gene: TRBV7-9
CDR3aa: CAWRGRTSGGWSYNEQFF; CDR3nt: TGTGCCTGGAGGGGGAGGACTAGCGGGGGCTGGTCCTACAATGAGCAGTTCTTC; j_gene: TRBJ2-1; abundance: NA; d_gene: TRBD2; v_gene: TRBV30
CDR3aa: CASSFVGLRDKSYEQYF; CDR3nt: TGTGCCAGCAGCTTTGTTGGGTTGCGAGACAAGAGCTACGAGCAGTACTTC; j_gene: TRBJ2-7; abundance: NA; d_gene: NA; v_gene: TRBV5-6
CDR3aa: CASSIRGQGTHEQYF; CDR3nt: TGTGCCAGTAGTATTCGGGGACAGGGGACCCACGAGCAGTACTTC; j_gene: TRBJ2-7; abundance: NA; d_gene: TRBD1; v_gene: TRBV19
CDR3aa: CASSIVRGSTDTQYF; CDR3nt: TGTGCCAGTAGTATAGTACGGGGGAGCACAGATACGCAGTATTTT; j_gene: TRBJ2-3; abundance: NA; d_gene: NA; v_gene: TRBV19
CDR3aa: CAWSPTREAFF; CDR3nt: TGTGCCTGGAGTCCCACGCGGGAGGCTTTCTTT; j_gene: TRBJ1-1; abundance: NA; d_gene: NA; v_gene: TRBV30
CDR3aa: CARSWRDRGRSIGQPQHF; CDR3nt: TGTGCCAGAAGCTGGCGCGACAGGGGGCGGTCCATAGGTCAGCCCCAGCATTTT; j_gene: TRBJ1-5; abundance: NA; d_gene: TRBD1; v_gene: TRBV5-3